The 10 T cell receptor beta chains reported below all come from one sample, sequenced in a study of identical twins. MiXCR, applied by TCRdb to the 5' RACE reads, yields one record per CDR3 protein. The data show about 690,000 distinct CDR3 sequences, with 5.5% to 6.5% seen just once and 1.5% to 2% held by the top ten. Sequences were obtained from naive T cells sorted from blood. Receptors originate from a man younger than 30 in good health.

This chain links TRBV6-5 with TRBJ1-1, with D possibly TRBD1 on 5 matching bases. The CDR3 covers 15 residues. Trimming removed 1 base from V and 3 bases from J, with 12 bases in between. The germline V gene has CDR1 MNHEY and CDR2 SVGAGI. The CDR3 coding sequence is TGTGCCAGCAGTTACTTGACACGGGGCCACACTGAAGCTTTCTTT. This gives the protein CASSYLTRGHTEAFF.

This clonotype showed up many times. This chain joins TRBV20-1 and TRBJ2-5; possibly TRBD2 for D (6 bases). Germline V lookup: CDR1 DFQATT, CDR2 SNEGSKA (reference sequence). This CDR3 region has 16 residues. The V and J ends lost 1 base and 1 base respectively, with 16 bases between them. The CDR3 nucleotides read TGCAGTGCTAGAGGTCCCTTGGCGGGATCCCAAGAGACCCAGTACTTC. Residues: CSARGPLAGSQETQYF.

The chain recombines TRBV20-1 with TRBJ2-3; 9 bases match TRBD2. The germline V gene has CDR1 DFQATT and CDR2 SNEGSKA (reference sequence). CDR3 length: 15 residues. V trimming: 5 bases; J trimming: 3 bases; junction bases outside the gene matches: 9. CDR3 sequence (DNA): TGCAGTGCTCTTCTACTAGCGGGCAAAACAGATACGCAGTATTTT. Residues: CSALLLAGKTDTQYF.

This clonotype was counted only a few times. A junction end diverges from the germline sequence, so it may reflect a read error. The genes are TRBV6-1 and TRBJ1-2, with 9 bases fitting TRBD1. CDR3 size: 13 residues. CDR1 MNHNS and CDR2 SASEGT come from the germline V gene. CDR3 coding DNA: TGTGCCAGCAGCGAAGGGACAGGGAGAGGCTACACCTTC. As protein: CASSEGTGRGYTF.

This clonotype has only a few counts. V and J are TRBV20-1 and TRBJ2-1; no reliable D call. Per the germline V gene, CDR1 is DFQATT and CDR2 is SNEGSKA (reference sequence). Trimming removed 1 base from V and 8 bases from J, with 12 bases in between. The CDR3 is made up of 13 amino acids. CDR3 amino acids: CSARGGRGDEQFF. As DNA, the CDR3 is TGCAGTGCTAGAGGGGGAAGAGGAGATGAGCAGTTCTTC.

This clonotype was counted ten times or more. The J gene is TRBJ2-1, the V gene TRBV5-4; TRBD1 matches 9 bases. Germline loops: CDR1 SGHNT, CDR2 YYREEE (reference sequence). The ends lost 6 bases at V and 10 bases at J; junction bases unmatched: 17. The CDR3 has 16 amino acids. The CDR3: CASTSRARDRDWEQFF. CDR3 bases: TGTGCCAGCACCTCACGAGCCCGGGACAGGGATTGGGAGCAGTTCTTC. The full variable domain, with the rest looked up from reference TRBV5-4 and TRBJ2-1, is ETGVTQSPTHLIKTRGQQVTLRCSSQSGHNTVSWYQQALGQGPQFIFQYYREEENGRGNFPPRFSGLQFPNYSSELNVNALELDDSALYLCASTSRARDRDWEQFFGPGTRLTVL.

This clonotype showed up many times. The chain combines TRBV20-1 with TRBJ2-1; D ambiguous. Germline V gene sequence: CDR1 DFQATT, CDR2 SNEGSKA (reference sequence). The CDR3 totals 15 residues. The germline V and J ends were trimmed by 6 bases and 0 bases, with 15 bases remaining between them. This CDR3 is CSAKGRISSYNEQFF. As DNA, the CDR3 is TGCAGTGCCAAAGGCAGGATCTCCTCCTACAATGAGCAGTTCTTC.

This clonotype turned up a few times. The chain couples TRBV29-1 to TRBJ2-6, with D unclear. CDR1 is SQVTM and CDR2 is ANQGSEA in the germline V gene. Deletions cut 4 bases from V and 1 base from J, with 8 bases between. This CDR3 spans 14 amino acids. In nucleotides, the CDR3 is TGCAGCGTTGGTCTACGGTCTGGGGCCAACGTCCTGACTTTC. It translates to CSVGLRSGANVLTF.

This clonotype was recorded at least ten times. This chain joins TRBV29-1 and TRBJ1-5; D is undetermined. Between the trimmed V and J ends, which lost 3 bases and 9 bases, there was a span of 15 bases. The CDR3 is 13 residues long. Germline V gives CDR1 SQVTM, CDR2 ANQGSEA. The CDR3 bases are TGCAGCGTTGACGGTGGCAGCTCGGGGCCCCAGCATTTT. Its protein product is CSVDGGSSGPQHF.

CDR3 nucleotides: TGCAGTGCTAGAGTCTCATCGGCCGGGGAGCTGTTTTTT. Amino acid sequence: CSARVSSAGELFF. J is TRBJ2-2 and V is TRBV20-1; D gene unclear. V shed 1 base and J shed 6 bases, with 9 bases lying between them. This CDR3 spans 13 amino acids. The germline CDR1 and CDR2 sequences are DFQATT and SNEGSKA (reference sequence).